Below, 29 T cell receptor beta chains from the same sample are listed, as sequenced in a study of OX40 agonist ivuxolimab in advanced cancers. Sequenced by immunoSEQ multiplex PCR; TCRdb stores in-frame clones only, minus some. The sample consists of approximately 51,000 clones, around 77% of them appearing once. The sample consisted of CD4+ or CD8+ T cells sorted from blood, taken in a trial of the OX40 agonist ivuxolimab. Receptor source: an adult with an advanced solid tumor such as melanoma, head and neck, liver or kidney cancer.

The chain uses TRBV9 and TRBJ1-4; no reliable D call. CDR3 length equals 15 residues. V was trimmed by 4 bases and J by 4 bases, leaving 14 bases between them. The germline V gene has CDR1 SGDLS and CDR2 YYNGEE. CDR3: CASSPRAVVNEKLFF. The CDR3 nucleotides are TGTGCCAGCAGCCCCCGGGCAGTTGTTAATGAAAAACTGTTTTTT.

The rearrangement links TRBV10-1 to TRBJ2-2; TRBD2 matches at 14 bases. CDR1 is WNHNN, CDR2 SYGVQD, per germline (reference sequence). CDR3 length equals 19 residues. V lost 4 bases, J lost 6 bases, and 13 bases stayed unmatched. DNA of the CDR3: TGCGCCAGCAGTGGACCCCCGGGACTAGCGGGAGTAGCCGCCGGGGAGCTGTTTTTT. Translated: CASSGPPGLAGVAAGELFF.

The gene calls are TRBV19 and TRBJ2-1, with 10 bases fitting TRBD2. Unmatched junction bases numbered 19, after V lost 3 bases and J lost 2 bases. Germline CDR1 reads LNHDA; CDR2 reads SQIVND (reference sequence). The CDR3 loop spans 21 amino acids. The CDR3 DNA reads TGTGCCAGTAGTATCAAGACCGGGACTAGCGTGGGAGTGGCAGCCTACAATGAGCAGTTCTTC. Protein: CASSIKTGTSVGVAAYNEQFF.

This rearrangement joins TRBV6-1 to TRBJ1-5; no clear D. CDR3 length: 14 amino acids. Trimming cost V 2 bases and J 3 bases, with 8 bases left between them. Looked up from germline, CDR1 is MNHNS and CDR2 is SASEGT. The CDR3 loop reads CASSERWVNQPQHF. The CDR3 nucleotides are TGTGCCAGCAGTGAAAGGTGGGTCAATCAGCCCCAGCATTTT.

The V gene is TRBV6-5, the J gene TRBJ2-3, with unresolved D. The CDR3 is 16 amino acids. Trimming stripped 2 bases from V and 3 bases from J, with 15 bases between. Germline CDR1 MNHEY, CDR2 SVGAGI. CDR3 loop: CASSYLDIGGTDTQYF. Written as DNA, the CDR3 is TGTGCCAGCAGTTACCTCGACATAGGCGGTACAGATACGCAGTATTTT.

This clone was observed a handful of times. The chain links TRBV5-8 to TRBJ2-7, with D maybe TRBD2 (7 bases). V was shortened by 4 bases and J by 3 bases, with 17 bases between the two germline ends. Germline loops: CDR1 SGHTS, CDR2 YDEGEE. The CDR3 covers 15 residues. CDR3 DNA sequence: TGTGCCAGCAGCCCGAGGGGGGGGCAGCTCTACGAGCAGTACTTC. Amino acid sequence: CASSPRGGQLYEQYF.

J is TRBJ1-2 and V is TRBV6-6; D is undetermined. Germline V gene sequence: CDR1 MNHNY, CDR2 SVGAGI (reference sequence). CDR3 length equals 13 residues. V was pared by 6 bases and J by 8 bases, with 16 bases between. In nucleotides, the CDR3 is TGTGCCAGCAGGCTGCTTTCGGGCGTCGGCTACACCTTC. It specifies CASRLLSGVGYTF.

There are a few counts of this clone. This chain uses TRBV5-4 with TRBJ2-3; 9 bases map to TRBD2. V dropped 4 bases and J dropped 0; count of bases not matched to a gene: 3. CDR1 and CDR2 from the germline V gene are SGHNT and YYREEE (reference sequence). The CDR3 extends over 15 amino acids. The CDR3 region has the DNA TGTGCCAGCAGCGGCGGACTAGCGAGCACAGATACGCAGTATTTT. The encoded protein is CASSGGLASTDTQYF.

CDR3 protein: CASSYSWGQGIYGYTF. The CDR3 DNA reads as TGTGCCAGCAGTTACTCCTGGGGTCAGGGGATCTATGGCTACACCTTC. The chain uses TRBV6-5 and TRBJ1-2, with D perhaps TRBD1 (6 bases). The CDR3 consists of 16 residues. Trimming cost V 0 bases and J 4 bases, with 15 bases left between them. The V gene's germline CDR1 is MNHEY and CDR2 SVGAGI.

This chain uses TRBV6-5 with TRBJ1-1; D perhaps matches TRBD1 (5 bases). Trimming left V 2 bases short and J 1 base short, with 8 bases between. Looked up from germline, CDR1 is MNHEY and CDR2 is SVGAGI. The CDR3 consists of 14 residues. The CDR3 sequence is CASSYRDRNTEAFF. In nucleotides, the CDR3 is TGTGCCAGCAGTTACCGAGACAGGAACACTGAAGCTTTCTTT.

The V and J genes are TRBV18 and TRBJ2-5; TRBD2 matches at 8 bases. The CDR3 is 14 residues long. J gave up 5 bases and V 2 bases, and 4 bases lay outside the gene matches. CDR1 KGHSH and CDR2 LQKENI come from the germline V gene. The CDR3: CASSPGTRGETQYF. The CDR3 DNA reads TGTGCCAGCTCACCAGGGACTAGGGGGGAGACCCAGTACTTC. Filled out from reference TRBV18 and TRBJ2-5, the complete variable domain reads NAGVMQNPRHLVRRRGQEARLRCSPMKGHSHVYWYRQLPEEGLKFMVYLQKENIIDESGMPKERFSAEFPKEGPSILRIQQVVRGDSAAYFCASSPGTRGETQYFGPGTRLLVL.

The chain employs TRBV2 and TRBJ1-1, with no clear D. Deletions cut 7 bases from V and 4 bases from J, with 13 bases between. Per the germline V gene, CDR1 is SNHLY and CDR2 is FYNNEI. The CDR3 totals 13 residues. CDR3 DNA: TGTGCCAGCAAATCGGTCCTTAGCACTGAAGCTTTCTTT. This gives the protein CASKSVLSTEAFF. The whole variable domain, filled in from reference TRBV2 and TRBJ1-1, reads EPEVTQTPSHQVTQMGQEVILRCVPISNHLYFYWYRQILGQKVEFLVSFYNNEISEKSEIFDDQFSVERPDGSNFTLKIRSTKLEDSAMYFCASKSVLSTEAFFGQGTRLTVV.

The sample holds one count of this clone. The CDR3 DNA reads TGTGCCATCAGCAAACCAGGAGGACAGTTGAACTATGGCTACACCTTC. Translation gives CAISKPGGQLNYGYTF. This rearrangement joins TRBV10-3 to TRBJ1-2, with D perhaps matching TRBD1 (6 bases). Trimming took off 6 bases at V and 2 bases at J, with 19 bases between the two ends. The CDR3 loop spans 16 amino acids. Germline-derived CDR1 and CDR2 are ENHRY and SYGVKD.

The DNA of the CDR3 is TGTGCCATCAGTGAGACCCTCTCGGGGACAGGGGGCGGCAATGAGCAGTTCTTC. Protein: CAISETLSGTGGGNEQFF. The rearrangement uses TRBV10-3 and TRBJ2-1; TRBD1 aligns across 12 bases. Losses at the gene ends were 2 bases for V and 6 bases for J; bases not matched to a gene: 11. This CDR3 spans 18 amino acids. Looked up from germline, CDR1 is ENHRY and CDR2 is SYGVKD.

The J gene is TRBJ1-1, the V gene TRBV10-2, with D uncertain. The V end was cut by 8 bases, the J end by 7 bases, with 11 bases between. There are 11 residues in the CDR3. CDR1 is WSHSY, CDR2 SAAADI, per germline. Written as DNA, the CDR3 is TGCGCCAGCTCACAGAGCCATGAAGCTTTCTTT. Residues: CASSQSHEAFF.

This rearrangement joins TRBV7-2 to TRBJ2-5, with 7 bases lining up with TRBD1. Germline V gene data show CDR1 as SGHTA and CDR2 as FQGNSA. The J segment lost 2 bases and the V segment lost 1 base, leaving 1 base of the junction unmatched. CDR3 size: 14 residues. For the CDR3, the DNA is TGTGCCAGCAGCTTAGGGACAGGACAAGAGACCCAGTACTTC. It encodes CASSLGTGQETQYF. The full variable domain, completed using reference TRBV7-2 and TRBJ2-5, is GAGVSQSPSNKVTEKGKDVELRCDPISGHTALYWYRQSLGQGLEFLIYFQGNSAPDKSGLPSDRFSAERTGGSVSTLTIQRTQQEDSAVYLCASSLGTGQETQYFGPGTRLLVL.

This clone has more than one count but fewer than ten. The V and J genes are TRBV9 and TRBJ2-3, with 7 bases lining up with TRBD1. V trimming: 0 bases; J trimming: 0 bases; junction bases outside the gene matches: 10. The CDR3 has 18 residues. From germline, CDR1 is SGDLS and CDR2 YYNGEE. The CDR3 DNA sequence: TGTGCCAGCAGCGTAGCTACGGGACAGACATCTAGCACAGATACGCAGTATTTT. It yields the protein CASSVATGQTSSTDTQYF.

This rearrangement joins TRBV6-1 to TRBJ2-7, with TRBD2 matching over 9 bases. Germline assignment: CDR1 MNHNS and CDR2 SASEGT. Trimming cost V 6 bases and J 5 bases; bases outside gene matches: 11. The CDR3 is made up of 15 amino acids. The CDR3 nucleotides read TGTGCCAGCAGCCCTTTGGGGACTAGCATCAACGAGCAGTACTTC. This encodes CASSPLGTSINEQYF.

This chain connects TRBV10-3 to TRBJ2-2; 9 bases agree with TRBD1. The J segment lost 4 bases and the V segment lost 0 bases, leaving 3 bases of the junction unmatched. There are 16 residues in the CDR3. Germline V gives CDR1 ENHRY, CDR2 SYGVKD. The CDR3 nucleotides read TGTGCCATCAGTGAGTCGGGACAGGGTTTCACCGGGGAGCTGTTTTTT. Its translation is CAISESGQGFTGELFF.

This chain joins TRBV7-2 and TRBJ1-3; the match to TRBD1 covers 8 bases. The V gene's germline CDR1 is SGHTA and CDR2 FQGNSA. V lost 3 bases to trimming and J lost 1 base; unmatched junction nucleotides: 2. There are 15 residues in the CDR3. CDR3: CASSLDRVSGNTIYF. CDR3 in DNA: TGTGCCAGCAGCTTGGACAGGGTTTCTGGAAACACCATATATTTT.

The V gene is TRBV6-1, the J gene TRBJ2-5; 9 bases are a match to TRBD2. V shed 6 bases and J 4 bases; nucleotides not matched to a gene: 9. The CDR3 contains 15 residues. CDR1 is MNHNS, CDR2 SASEGT, per germline. CDR3 sequence: CASSPRPSGAETQYF. CDR3 coding DNA: TGTGCCAGCAGCCCACGCCCTAGCGGGGCAGAGACCCAGTACTTC.

This clone came up many times. V gene TRBV6-5 combines with J gene TRBJ2-7; 9 bases agree with TRBD1. This CDR3 contains 16 residues. Germline CDR1 and CDR2: MNHEY and SVGAGI. The V gene end was trimmed by 6 bases and the J gene end by 4 bases; junction bases not matched to a gene: 13. CDR3 DNA sequence: TGTGCCAGCAGCTACAGCCCGACAGGGGGTGCGTACGAGCAGTACTTC. This translates into CASSYSPTGGAYEQYF.

On this clone itself: Other nucleotide sequences from this sample produce the same CDR3. This chain connects TRBV28 to TRBJ2-7; TRBD2 matches 11 bases. Germline-derived CDR1 and CDR2 are MDHEN and SYDVKM. Losses at the gene ends were 2 bases for V and 3 bases for J; bases not matched to a gene: 0. The CDR3 is made up of 14 amino acids. The CDR3 sequence: CASSLGTSGYEQYF. CDR3 coding DNA: TGTGCCAGCAGTTTAGGGACTAGCGGCTACGAGCAGTACTTC.

V gene TRBV7-3 combines with J gene TRBJ1-5; D remains ambiguous. CDR1 is SGHTA and CDR2 is FQGTGA in the germline V gene. Deletions cut 1 base from V and 4 bases from J, with 5 bases between. The CDR3 loop spans 13 amino acids. This CDR3 is CASSLIENQPQHF. In DNA form, the CDR3 reads TGTGCCAGCAGCTTAATAGAGAATCAGCCCCAGCATTTT. Full variable domain (outside the CDR3, taken from reference TRBV7-3 and TRBJ1-5): GAGVSQTPSNKVTEKGKYVELRCDPISGHTALYWYRQSLGQGPEFLIYFQGTGAADDSGLPNDRFFAVRPEGSVSTLKIQRTERGDSAVYLCASSLIENQPQHFGDGTRLSIL.

The genes are TRBV27 and TRBJ2-1, with 9 bases that match TRBD1. Looked up from germline, CDR1 is MNHEY and CDR2 is SMNVEV (reference sequence). Trimming took 3 bases from V and 8 from J; bases not matched to a gene: 8. The CDR3 has 15 amino acids. The CDR3: CASSFDRGFVDEQFF. The DNA of the CDR3 is TGTGCCAGCAGTTTCGACAGGGGGTTTGTCGATGAGCAGTTCTTC.

This clone has only one observation. The rearrangement links TRBV6-6 to TRBJ1-1; D possibly corresponds to TRBD1 (5 bases). The length of the CDR3 is 15 residues. V lost 0 bases and J 3 bases, leaving 11 bases between the germline ends. Germline V gives CDR1 MNHNY, CDR2 SVGAGI (reference sequence). CDR3 bases: TGTGCCAGCAGTTACTCGGGCCTGGGGGACACTGAAGCTTTCTTT. Its translation is CASSYSGLGDTEAFF.

The chain carries TRBV4-2 and TRBJ1-6; D is possibly TRBD1 (5 bases). CDR1 and CDR2 (germline): LGHNA, YNFKEQ. V was shortened by 3 bases and J by 5 bases, with 8 bases between the two germline ends. The CDR3 is 14 amino acids. For the CDR3, the DNA is TGTGCCAGCAGCCAGGGGGGAAATAATTCACCCCTCCACTTT. This sequence encodes CASSQGGNNSPLHF.

The V gene is TRBV10-3, the J gene TRBJ1-5, with D perhaps TRBD1 (6 bases). Trimming removed 8 bases from V and 5 bases from J, with 13 bases in between. This CDR3 is 13 amino acids long. Germline V gene lookup returns CDR1 ENHRY and CDR2 SYGVKD. CDR3 protein: CAIARGEDQPQHF. The CDR3 DNA follows: TGTGCCATCGCAAGGGGGGAAGATCAGCCCCAGCATTTT.

This chain links TRBV5-1 with TRBJ2-7; 16 bases are a match to TRBD2. The CDR3 consists of 16 residues. V shed 4 bases and J 4 bases; nucleotides not matched to a gene: 5. Germline CDR1 is SGHRS and CDR2 is YFSETQ. The CDR3 bases are TGCGCCAGCAGCAGGGGACTAGCGGGAGGGCCTTACGAGCAGTACTTC. It is translated as CASSRGLAGGPYEQYF.